One sample yielded the 17 T cell receptor beta chains listed below, sequenced in a study of long-term antiretroviral therapy in people with HIV. Researchers report immunoSEQ v3.0 was run at survey level. Using immunoSEQ multiplex PCR, the repertoire was profiled, and TCRdb retains in-frame clones only, with some absent. Among some 30,000 clones listed, approximately 92% were seen once. The sequencing used unsorted PBMCs, collected more than 5 years after starting antiretroviral therapy. These receptors originate from a woman in her thirties or forties with HIV.

This sequence joins TRBV7-2 and TRBJ2-3; tentatively, D is TRBD2 (7 bases). Germline CDR1 and CDR2: SGHTA and FQGNSA. This CDR3 has 17 residues. Trimming took off 5 bases at V and 0 bases at J, with 18 bases between the two ends. In DNA form, the CDR3 reads TGTGCCAGCAGCGTCCGTCTGGCGGGGGCTAGCACAGATACGCAGTATTTT. Encoded protein: CASSVRLAGASTDTQYF.

The chain carries TRBV5-1 and TRBJ2-3; 8 positions agree with TRBD2. The CDR3 has 14 residues. The trim removed 4 bases at V and 5 bases at J, leaving 6 bases unmatched. Germline V CDR1 and CDR2: SGHRS, YFSETQ. The CDR3 reads CASSTGGQRDTQYF. The CDR3 nucleotides read TGCGCCAGCAGCACGGGGGGGCAACGAGATACGCAGTATTTT.

The rearrangement links TRBV7-2 to TRBJ1-2; possibly TRBD1 for D (5 bases). V dropped 10 bases and J dropped 9 bases, with 21 bases sitting between them. The CDR3 is 13 amino acids. Germline CDR1 is SGHTA and CDR2 is FQGNSA. CDR3 residues: CATAGGDRYSYTF. The CDR3, as DNA: TGTGCCACCGCGGGGGGGGATCGTTATAGCTACACCTTC.

CDR3 nucleotides: TGTGCCAGTAGGGAGGCGGGAGGGGACTACAATGAGCAGTTCTTC. Protein: CASREAGGDYNEQFF. This chain joins TRBV19 and TRBJ2-1; 9 bases line up with TRBD2. This CDR3 is built from 15 residues. Trimming cost V 6 bases and J 3 bases; bases outside gene matches: 6. From germline, CDR1 is LNHDA and CDR2 SQIVND (reference sequence).

V gene TRBV6-5 combines with J gene TRBJ1-6; D might be TRBD1 (6 bases). This CDR3 is 14 amino acids long. Between the trimmed V and J ends, which lost 6 bases and 9 bases, there was a span of 15 bases. Germline lookup yields CDR1 MNHEY and CDR2 SVGAGI. The CDR3 DNA sequence: TGTGCCAGCAGAAATTATTTACAGGGTTCACCCCTCCACTTT. Translation: CASRNYLQGSPLHF.

The chain joins TRBV18 to TRBJ2-2; D not certain. CDR1 KGHSH and CDR2 LQKENI come from the germline V gene. The V and J ends lost 3 bases and 0 bases respectively, with 8 bases between them. The CDR3 covers 15 residues. This CDR3 reads CASSPTRANTGELFF. In DNA, the CDR3 is TGTGCCAGCTCACCGACGCGCGCGAACACCGGGGAGCTGTTTTTT.

The chain is built from TRBV11-2 and TRBJ1-1; D unresolved. Looked up from germline, CDR1 is SGHAT and CDR2 is FQNNGV. CDR3 length: 14 residues. Deletions cut 1 base from V and 0 bases from J, with 6 bases between. The CDR3 nucleotides read TGTGCCAGCAGCTTAGCGGGGATGAACACTGAAGCTTTCTTT. Its translation: CASSLAGMNTEAFF.

This clone was recorded a few times. This chain links TRBV10-3 with TRBJ2-7; D may match TRBD1 or TRBD2 (5 bases each). Trimming pared 0 bases from V and 9 bases from J, leaving 18 bases between. The CDR3 has 15 residues. Germline V CDR1 and CDR2: ENHRY, SYGVKD. The CDR3 here is CAISESYGTLSGQYF. CDR3 nucleotides: TGTGCCATCAGTGAGTCGTACGGGACGTTAAGCGGGCAGTACTTC.

The chain combines TRBV5-6 with TRBJ2-7; 12 bases map to TRBD2. Germline V gene sequence: CDR1 SGHDT, CDR2 YYEEEE. The ends lost 1 base at V and 2 bases at J; junction bases unmatched: 1. This CDR3 comprises 15 residues. The CDR3 coding sequence is TGTGCCAGCAGCTTGCGACTAGCGGGAGCCTACGAGCAGTACTTC. Protein: CASSLRLAGAYEQYF.

The gene calls are TRBV19 and TRBJ2-1; D not resolved. Trimming removed 5 bases at V and 0 bases at J, with 8 bases between. This CDR3 has 14 amino acids. The germline V gene encodes CDR1 LNHDA and CDR2 SQIVND (reference sequence). The DNA of the CDR3 is TGTGCCAGTAGTTTGGCAAGCTCCTACAATGAGCAGTTCTTC. It codes for CASSLASSYNEQFF.

V and J are TRBV6-4 and TRBJ1-4; 7 bases fit TRBD1. The CDR3 runs 14 residues. Trimming removed 6 bases from V and 8 bases from J; junction bases left unmatched: 9. CDR1 MRHNA and CDR2 SNTAGT come from the germline V gene. In nucleotides, the CDR3 is TGTGCCAGCAGATTACAGGGGTCGCAGGAAAAACTGTTTTTT. It encodes CASRLQGSQEKLFF.

This clone was found once. The gene calls are TRBV7-6 and TRBJ2-5, with 13 bases matching TRBD2. The V segment lost 5 bases and the J segment 4 bases; nucleotides outside the gene matches: 10. The CDR3 runs 17 residues. Germline V gene data show CDR1 as SGHVS and CDR2 as FNYEAQ. DNA for the CDR3: TGTGCCAGCAGCCATGGGACTAGCGGGACGTGGGGAGAGACCCAGTACTTC. It yields the protein CASSHGTSGTWGETQYF.

The chain carries TRBV30 and TRBJ1-5; no clear D. Between the trimmed V and J ends, which lost 5 bases and 6 bases, there was a span of 14 bases. The CDR3 is 13 amino acids. Germline V lookup: CDR1 GTSNPN, CDR2 SVGIG (reference sequence). The CDR3 DNA reads as TGTGCCTGGTCCAAAGGGCTGGCTCAGCCCCAGCATTTT. Its protein is CAWSKGLAQPQHF. Full variable domain (outside the CDR3, taken from reference TRBV30 and TRBJ1-5): SQTIHQWPATLVQPVGSPLSLECTVEGTSNPNLYWYRQAAGRGLQLLFYSVGIGQISSEVPQNLSASRPQDRQFILSSKKLLLSDSGFYLCAWSKGLAQPQHFGDGTRLSIL.

CDR3 amino acids: CASSDYGYTF. CDR3 nucleotides: TGTGCCAGCAGTGATTATGGCTACACCTTC. The genes are TRBV2 and TRBJ1-2; no clear D gene. Germline loops: CDR1 SNHLY, CDR2 FYNNEI. The CDR3 consists of 10 residues. V was cut by 3 bases and J by 5 bases, with 1 base left in between.

This chain links TRBV30 with TRBJ2-5; TRBD2 matches 11 bases. Germline V gene lookup returns CDR1 GTSNPN and CDR2 SVGIG (reference sequence). This CDR3 has 14 residues. V shed 6 bases, J shed 1 base, and the junction held 4 bases outside the gene matches. CDR3 region: CACGTSGVQETQYF. CDR3 bases: TGTGCCTGTGGGACTAGCGGCGTCCAAGAGACCCAGTACTTC.

The chain joins TRBV5-5 to TRBJ2-2, with D hard to call. The CDR3 contains 14 residues. V shed 1 base and J shed 4 bases, with 8 bases lying between them. The germline V gene encodes CDR1 SGHKS and CDR2 YYEKEE (reference sequence). CDR3 sequence reads: CASSLKGGTGELFF. CDR3 sequence (DNA): TGTGCCAGCAGCTTGAAGGGTGGCACCGGGGAGCTGTTTTTT.

This chain uses TRBV7-2 with TRBJ2-3, with 10 bases aligning to TRBD2. The ends lost 6 bases at V and 7 bases at J; junction bases unmatched: 10. CDR1 is SGHTA and CDR2 is FQGNSA in the germline V gene. The CDR3 runs to 15 residues. The CDR3 bases are TGTGCCAGCAGACTAGGGGGACTAGCGACCAATACGCAGTATTTT. It codes for CASRLGGLATNTQYF.